This T cell receptor beta chain was sequenced during a study of blood T cell repertoires in COVID-19 (dated by TCRdb to 2020 to 2022). The study in broad terms: Collaborator samples came from the United States, Italy and Spain and covered acute and convalescent phases of COVID-19. The material from the prospective study consisted of cDNA or gDNA derived from T cells, B-cell-depleted T cells, or PBMCs. Deeply sampled blood TCRbeta repertoires from subjects exposed to, actively infected with, or recovered from COVID-19 were included in the dataset. The repertoires were released in a freely available public database intended as a resource for research on the immune response to SARS-CoV-2. The samples were drawn from two sources: the first 160 participants of the ongoing ImmuneRACE study, and 1,254 subjects contributed by 6 global collaborators. A de-identified subject ID, COVID-19 status, age in years and sex were almost always included in the sample metadata. Where available, HLA class I and class II types were obtained from metadata supplied by the sample provider rather than from assay-based typing.

For this clone: There is no known antigen for this receptor. The sample holds no much larger clone one base away, and base qualities are not on file.

The collaborating institutions used their own protocols to collect whole blood in K2EDTA tubes. For TCRbeta analysis, collaborators shipped samples in one of three forms: frozen whole blood, isolated PBMCs, or DNA extracted from either of those sample types. TCRbeta CDR3 regions were amplified from genomic DNA by means of the immunoSEQ Assay, a bias-controlled multiplex PCR. Regarding the original processing steps: Within the assay, amplification of reference gene primers was used to estimate how many nucleated cells each sample contained. Sequence reads were collapsed and filtered to measure the absolute abundance of every unique TCRbeta CDR3 rearrangement. For each sample, productive Simpson clonality was calculated as the square root of Simpson's diversity index across productive rearrangements. TCRdb carries this immuneACCESS record with in-frame sequences only. Its versions omit some clonotypes, under half of them owing to an unresolved V gene in the studies checked, with the rest unexplained. The D gene and trimming were derived from the DNA, and the V and J assignments and clone size from that table. The sample records under 200,000 clones, around 89% of which are singletons. Of the sample, 5% to 6.5% is held by the ten largest clones.

Clipping removes 7 bases from V and 3 bases from J, with 5 as the unmatched junction base count. From the germline V gene (reference sequence), CDR1 is LNHDA and CDR2 is SQIVND. Reading from cysteine to phenylalanine, the CDR3 counts 13 amino acids. CDR3 DNA is the only sequence kept; it has 39 bases, read in frame from the first base. General findings and caveats noted by the study authors: Clinical and demographic metadata were provided uncurated, with the amount varying by source and participant.

The chain links TRBV19 with TRBJ1-2; TRBD1 matches 7 bases in the middle. The receptor's source is a man aged 40-49 years with active or convalescent COVID-19. Specimen: peripheral blood. CDR3 reads: CASTAGTDYGYTF. In nucleotide form, the sequence is TGTGCCAGTACGGCCGGGACAGACTATGGCTACACCTTC.